This T cell receptor (beta chain) stems from a study of blood T cell repertoires in COVID-19. The overall study: Collection of acute and convalescent COVID-19 samples took place in the United States, Italy and Spain. Nucleic acid was either cDNA or gDNA, and it came from T cells, B-cell-depleted T cells, or PBMCs.

The germline V gene has CDR1 LNHNV and CDR2 YYDKDF (reference sequence). The CDR3 totals 15 residues. Germline trimming cut 5 bases from V and 2 bases from J; bases unmatched to any gene: 4. Original processing methods: Amplification of reference gene primers provided the estimated nucleated cell counts. The data were produced by immunoSEQ multiplex PCR, yet TCRdb's version contains in-frame clones alone and is incomplete. D and trimming were read from the DNA, whereas the V and J calls and clone size are those reported in that table. The data contain under 200,000 clones, roughly 86% of them singletons.

This TCR derives from a man in his fifties or sixties with active or convalescent COVID-19. This chain connects TRBV15 to TRBJ2-1; 9 bases fit TRBD2. The sequenced material came from peripheral blood. The DNA for the CDR3 is TGTGCCACCAGCCTATCTAGCGGGACCTACAATGAGCAGTTCTTC. Translating it yields CATSLSSGTYNEQFF.